This T cell receptor (beta chain) was sequenced during a study of cytomegalovirus exposure and HLA in healthy donors. PCR involved 60 Vbeta and 13 Jbeta primers. Data came from immunoSEQ multiplex PCR; TCRdb stores just in-frame clones and leaves some out. Among more than 150,000 clones listed, 80% to 85% were seen once. Germline lookup yields CDR1 SEHNR and CDR2 FQNEAQ (reference sequence). Trimming left V 4 bases short and J 4 bases short, with 13 bases between. There are 14 residues in the CDR3. The chain is built from TRBV7-9 and TRBJ1-2, with D maybe TRBD1 (6 bases). The source material was PBMCs. This sequence originates from a boy aged 2 to 10 in good health and CMV-seronegative. The CDR3 bases are TGTGCCAGCAGCTCCGTTGACAGGAGCTATGGCTACACCTTC. It yields the protein CASSSVDRSYGYTF.